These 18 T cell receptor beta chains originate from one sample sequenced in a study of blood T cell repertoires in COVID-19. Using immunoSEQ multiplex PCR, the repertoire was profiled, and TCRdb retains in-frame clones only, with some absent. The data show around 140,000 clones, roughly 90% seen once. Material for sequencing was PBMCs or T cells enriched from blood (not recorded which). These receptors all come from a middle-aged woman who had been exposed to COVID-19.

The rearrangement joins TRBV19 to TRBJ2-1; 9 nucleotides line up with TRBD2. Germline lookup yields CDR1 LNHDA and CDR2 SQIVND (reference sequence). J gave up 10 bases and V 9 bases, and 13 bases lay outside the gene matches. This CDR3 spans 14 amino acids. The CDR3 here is CASKRTSEIGEQFF. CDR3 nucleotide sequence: TGTGCCAGCAAACGGACTAGCGAGATCGGGGAGCAGTTCTTC.

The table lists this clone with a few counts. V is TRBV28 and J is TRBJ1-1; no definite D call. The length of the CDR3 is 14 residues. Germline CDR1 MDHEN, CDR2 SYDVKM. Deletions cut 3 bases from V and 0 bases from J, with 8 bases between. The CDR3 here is CASSFVRLNTEAFF. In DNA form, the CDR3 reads TGTGCCAGCAGTTTCGTCAGGTTGAACACTGAAGCTTTCTTT.

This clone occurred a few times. For the CDR3, the DNA is TGTGCCAGCAGTTACTCCGGACTAGCGGCGCAGTATTTT. Translating gives CASSYSGLAAQYF. This chain connects TRBV6-2 or TRBV6-3 to TRBJ2-3; TRBD2 matches at 10 bases. This CDR3 region has 13 residues. CDR1 and CDR2 (germline): MNHEY, SVGEGT. V shed 0 bases, J shed 10 bases, and the junction held 1 base outside the gene matches.

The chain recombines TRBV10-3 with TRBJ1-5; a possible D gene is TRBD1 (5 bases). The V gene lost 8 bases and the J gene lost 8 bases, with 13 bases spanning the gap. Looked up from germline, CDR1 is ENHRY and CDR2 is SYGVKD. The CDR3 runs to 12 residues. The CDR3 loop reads CAIAGGNEPQHF. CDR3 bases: TGTGCCATCGCGGGGGGGAATGAGCCCCAGCATTTT.

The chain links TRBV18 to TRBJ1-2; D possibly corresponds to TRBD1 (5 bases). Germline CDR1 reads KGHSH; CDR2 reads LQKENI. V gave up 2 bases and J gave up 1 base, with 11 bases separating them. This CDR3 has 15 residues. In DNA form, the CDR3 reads TGTGCCAGCTCACCAATGGAGGGGCTTAACTATGGCTACACCTTC. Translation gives CASSPMEGLNYGYTF.

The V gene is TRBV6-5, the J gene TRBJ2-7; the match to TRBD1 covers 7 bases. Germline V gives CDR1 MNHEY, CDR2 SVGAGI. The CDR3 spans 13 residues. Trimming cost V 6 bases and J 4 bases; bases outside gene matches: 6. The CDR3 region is CASSGTAGYEQYF. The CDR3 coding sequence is TGTGCCAGCAGCGGGACAGCAGGGTACGAGCAGTACTTC.

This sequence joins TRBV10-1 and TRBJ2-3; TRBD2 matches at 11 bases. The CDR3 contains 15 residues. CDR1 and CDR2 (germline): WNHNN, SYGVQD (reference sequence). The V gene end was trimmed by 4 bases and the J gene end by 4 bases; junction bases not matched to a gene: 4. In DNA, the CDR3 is TGCGCCAGCAGTGCTGAACTAGCGGGGGCAGATACGCAGTATTTT. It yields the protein CASSAELAGADTQYF.

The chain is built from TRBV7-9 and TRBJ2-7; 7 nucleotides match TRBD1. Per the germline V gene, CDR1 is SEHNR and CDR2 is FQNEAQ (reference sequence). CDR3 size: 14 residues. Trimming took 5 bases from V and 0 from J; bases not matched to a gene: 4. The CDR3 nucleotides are TGTGCCAGCAGCGCCCAGGGGGACTCCTACGAGCAGTACTTC. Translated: CASSAQGDSYEQYF.

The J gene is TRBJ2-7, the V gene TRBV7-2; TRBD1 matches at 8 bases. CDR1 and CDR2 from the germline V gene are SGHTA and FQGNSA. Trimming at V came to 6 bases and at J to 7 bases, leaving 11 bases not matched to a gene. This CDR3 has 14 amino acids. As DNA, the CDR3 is TGTGCCAGCAGACCAGGGGGCGCGTCCGGAGAGCAGTACTTC. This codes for CASRPGGASGEQYF.

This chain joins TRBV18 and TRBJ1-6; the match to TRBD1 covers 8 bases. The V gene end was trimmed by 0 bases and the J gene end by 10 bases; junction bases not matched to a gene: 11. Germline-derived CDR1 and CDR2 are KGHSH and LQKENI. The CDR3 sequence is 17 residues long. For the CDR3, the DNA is TGTGCCAGCTCACCACCGACGACAGGGGTGATTGGGTCACCCCTCCACTTT. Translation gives CASSPPTTGVIGSPLHF.

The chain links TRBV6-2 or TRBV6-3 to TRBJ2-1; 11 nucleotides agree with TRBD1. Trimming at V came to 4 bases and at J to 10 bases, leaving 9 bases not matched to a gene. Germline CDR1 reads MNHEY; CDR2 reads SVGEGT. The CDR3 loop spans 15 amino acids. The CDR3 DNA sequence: TGTGCCAGCAGTTTGAGGACAGGGGGCTTTGGGGAGCAGTTCTTC. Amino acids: CASSLRTGGFGEQFF.

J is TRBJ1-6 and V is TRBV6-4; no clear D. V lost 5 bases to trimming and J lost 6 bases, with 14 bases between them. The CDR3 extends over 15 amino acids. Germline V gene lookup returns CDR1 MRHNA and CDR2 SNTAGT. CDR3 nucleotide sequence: TGTGCCAGCAGTTCAACTAGACAACCTAATTCACCCCTCCACTTT. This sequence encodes CASSSTRQPNSPLHF.

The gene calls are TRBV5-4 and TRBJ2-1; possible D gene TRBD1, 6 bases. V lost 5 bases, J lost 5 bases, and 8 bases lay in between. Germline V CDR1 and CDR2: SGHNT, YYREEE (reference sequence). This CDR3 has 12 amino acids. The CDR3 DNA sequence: TGTGCCAGCAGGGGGGCGCACAATGAGCAGTTCTTC. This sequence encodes CASRGAHNEQFF.

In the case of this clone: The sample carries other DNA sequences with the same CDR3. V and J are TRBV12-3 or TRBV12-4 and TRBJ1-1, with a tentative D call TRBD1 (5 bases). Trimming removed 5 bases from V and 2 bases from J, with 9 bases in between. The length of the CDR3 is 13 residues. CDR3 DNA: TGTGCCAGCAGTAACACAGGAAACACTGAAGCTTTCTTT. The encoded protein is CASSNTGNTEAFF.

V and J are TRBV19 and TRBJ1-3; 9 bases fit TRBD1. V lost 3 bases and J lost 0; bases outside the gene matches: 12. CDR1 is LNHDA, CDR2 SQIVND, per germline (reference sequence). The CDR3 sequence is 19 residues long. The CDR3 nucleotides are TGTGCCAGTAGTATCCCCGCCCCCCGGACAGGGGCCTCTGGAAACACCATATATTTT. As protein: CASSIPAPRTGASGNTIYF. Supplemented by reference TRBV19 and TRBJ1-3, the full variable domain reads DGGITQSPKYLFRKEGQNVTLSCEQNLNHDAMYWYRQDPGQGLRLIYYSQIVNDFQKGDIAEGYSVSREKKESFPLTVTSAQKNPTAFYLCASSIPAPRTGASGNTIYFGEGSWLTVV.

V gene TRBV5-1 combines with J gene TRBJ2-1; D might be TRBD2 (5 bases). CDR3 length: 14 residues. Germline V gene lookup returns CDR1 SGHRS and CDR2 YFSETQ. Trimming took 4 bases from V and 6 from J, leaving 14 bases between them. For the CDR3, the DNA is TGCGCCAGCAGCCGAGGGAGCCTCTTCAATGAGCAGTTCTTC. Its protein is CASSRGSLFNEQFF.

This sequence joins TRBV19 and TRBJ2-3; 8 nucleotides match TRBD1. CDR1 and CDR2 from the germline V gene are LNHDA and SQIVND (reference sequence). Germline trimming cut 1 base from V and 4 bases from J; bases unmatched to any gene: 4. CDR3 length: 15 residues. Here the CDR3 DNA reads TGTGCCAGTAGTATAGCTGGGACAGGTCCAGATACGCAGTATTTT. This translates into CASSIAGTGPDTQYF.

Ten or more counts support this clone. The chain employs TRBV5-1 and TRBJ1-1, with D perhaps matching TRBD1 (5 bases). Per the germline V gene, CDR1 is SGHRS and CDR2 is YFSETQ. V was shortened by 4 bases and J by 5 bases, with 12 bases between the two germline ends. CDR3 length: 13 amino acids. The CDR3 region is CASSQQEGTEAFF. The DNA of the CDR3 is TGCGCCAGCAGCCAACAGGAGGGGACTGAAGCTTTCTTT.